Included here is one T cell receptor beta chain sequence, with context. A junction end diverges from the germline sequence, so it may reflect a read error. Authors' analysis steps: Nucleated cell counts were estimated from reference gene primer amplification. This table comes from immunoSEQ multiplex PCR, and its TCRdb copy is limited to in-frame clones, with some not included. V and J calls and clone size come straight from that table; D and trimming were deduced from the DNA. The data show roughly 55,000 clones, around 90% seen once. There are 15 residues in the CDR3. CDR1 and CDR2 from the germline V gene are MNHEY and SVGAGI. This specimen comes from a study of blood T cell repertoires in COVID-19. Study at large: The United States, Italy and Spain supplied acute and convalescent COVID-19 samples. T cells, B-cell-depleted T cells, or PBMCs provided the cDNA or gDNA that served as material.

This rearrangement joins TRBV6-5 to TRBJ1-3; D gene ambiguous. The material sequenced was peripheral blood. This receptor was identified in a human donor with active COVID-19. The donor label of this sample is uncertain. As DNA, the CDR3 is TGTGCCAGCAGTAACTCGTGGAGGGCTGGAAACACCATATATTTT. Its protein product is CASSNSWRAGNTIYF.